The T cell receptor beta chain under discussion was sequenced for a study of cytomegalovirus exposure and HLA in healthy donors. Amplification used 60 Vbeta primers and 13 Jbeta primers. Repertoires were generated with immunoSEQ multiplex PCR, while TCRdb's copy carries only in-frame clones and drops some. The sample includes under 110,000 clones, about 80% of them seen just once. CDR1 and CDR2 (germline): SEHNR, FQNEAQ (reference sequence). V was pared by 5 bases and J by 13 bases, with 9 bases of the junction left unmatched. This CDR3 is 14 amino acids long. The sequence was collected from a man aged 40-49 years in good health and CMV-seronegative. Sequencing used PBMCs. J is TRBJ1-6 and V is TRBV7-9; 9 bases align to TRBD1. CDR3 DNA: TGTGCCAGCAGCCCGGACAGGGGTGATATCCCCCTCCACTTT. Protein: CASSPDRGDIPLHF.